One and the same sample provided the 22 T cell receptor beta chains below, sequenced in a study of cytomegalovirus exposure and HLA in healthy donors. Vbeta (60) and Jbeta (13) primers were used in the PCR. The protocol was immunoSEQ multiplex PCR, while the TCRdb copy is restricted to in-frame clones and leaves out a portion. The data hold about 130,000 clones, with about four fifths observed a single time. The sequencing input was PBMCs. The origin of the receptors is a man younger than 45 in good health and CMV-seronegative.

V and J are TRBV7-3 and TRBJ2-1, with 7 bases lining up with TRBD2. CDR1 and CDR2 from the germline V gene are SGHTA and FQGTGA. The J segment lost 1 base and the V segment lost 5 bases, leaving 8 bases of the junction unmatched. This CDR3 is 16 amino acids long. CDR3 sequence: CASSVTSVLSYNEQFF. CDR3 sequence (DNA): TGTGCCAGCAGCGTTACTAGCGTTCTATCCTACAATGAGCAGTTCTTC.

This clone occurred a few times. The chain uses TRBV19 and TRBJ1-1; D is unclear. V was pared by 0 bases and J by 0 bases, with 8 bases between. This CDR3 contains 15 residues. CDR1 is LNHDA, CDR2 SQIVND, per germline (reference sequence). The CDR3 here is CASSIEGFMNTEAFF. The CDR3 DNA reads TGTGCCAGTAGTATAGAGGGCTTCATGAACACTGAAGCTTTCTTT.

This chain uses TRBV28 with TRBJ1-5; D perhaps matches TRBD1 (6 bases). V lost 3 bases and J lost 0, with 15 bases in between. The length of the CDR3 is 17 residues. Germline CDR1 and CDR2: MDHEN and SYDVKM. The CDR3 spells CASSLRGWRLSNQPQHF. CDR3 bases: TGTGCCAGCAGTTTGAGGGGGTGGAGGCTTAGCAATCAGCCCCAGCATTTT.

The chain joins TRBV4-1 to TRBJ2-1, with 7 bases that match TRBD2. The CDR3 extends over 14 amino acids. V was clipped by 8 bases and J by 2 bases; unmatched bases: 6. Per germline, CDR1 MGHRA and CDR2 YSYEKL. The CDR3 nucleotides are TGCGCCAGCCAAGCGGGGTCCACCTACAATGAGCAGTTCTTC. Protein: CASQAGSTYNEQFF.

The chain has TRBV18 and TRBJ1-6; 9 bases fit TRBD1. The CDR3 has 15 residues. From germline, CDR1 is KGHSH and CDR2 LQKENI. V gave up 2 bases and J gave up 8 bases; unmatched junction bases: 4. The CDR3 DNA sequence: TGTGCCAGCTCACCAAAACGGGACAGGGATTCACCCCTCCACTTT. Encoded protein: CASSPKRDRDSPLHF.

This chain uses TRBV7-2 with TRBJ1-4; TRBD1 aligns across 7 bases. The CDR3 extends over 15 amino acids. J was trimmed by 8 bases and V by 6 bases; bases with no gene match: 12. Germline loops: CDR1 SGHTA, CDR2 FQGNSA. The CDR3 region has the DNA TGTGCCAGCAGTACAGGGGTGTTAGAATGGGAAAAACTGTTTTTT. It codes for CASSTGVLEWEKLFF.

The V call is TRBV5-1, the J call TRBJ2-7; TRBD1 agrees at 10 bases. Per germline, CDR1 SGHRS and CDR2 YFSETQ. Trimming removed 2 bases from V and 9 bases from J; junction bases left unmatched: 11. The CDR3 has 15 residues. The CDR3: CASSLRTGGEGGQYF. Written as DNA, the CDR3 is TGCGCCAGCAGCTTAAGGACAGGGGGGGAGGGCGGGCAGTACTTC.

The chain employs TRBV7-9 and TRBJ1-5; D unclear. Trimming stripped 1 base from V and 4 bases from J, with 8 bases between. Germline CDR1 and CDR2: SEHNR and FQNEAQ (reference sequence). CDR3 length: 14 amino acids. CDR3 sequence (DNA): TGTGCCAGCAGCTTAGGGCTGAAGAATCAGCCCCAGCATTTT. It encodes CASSLGLKNQPQHF.

CDR3 DNA sequence: TGTGCCAGCAGTTTGGCCCGGAGTGGCTACACCTTC. As protein: CASSLARSGYTF. This chain connects TRBV28 to TRBJ1-2; D is uncertain. The CDR3 runs to 12 residues. The germline V gene has CDR1 MDHEN and CDR2 SYDVKM. V lost 3 bases and J lost 7, with 9 bases in between.

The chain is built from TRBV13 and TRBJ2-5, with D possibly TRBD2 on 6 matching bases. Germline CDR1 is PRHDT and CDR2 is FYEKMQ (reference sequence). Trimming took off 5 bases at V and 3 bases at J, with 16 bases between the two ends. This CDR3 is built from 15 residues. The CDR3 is CASSAGLGEKETQYF. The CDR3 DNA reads TGTGCCAGCAGCGCGGGACTCGGGGAAAAAGAGACCCAGTACTTC.

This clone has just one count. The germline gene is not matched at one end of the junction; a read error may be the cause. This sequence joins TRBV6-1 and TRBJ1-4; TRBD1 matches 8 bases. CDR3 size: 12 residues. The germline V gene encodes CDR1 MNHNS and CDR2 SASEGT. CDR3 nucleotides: TGTGCCAGCAGTGCAGCGCCGGGACAGGCTACTTTT. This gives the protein CASSAAPGQATF.

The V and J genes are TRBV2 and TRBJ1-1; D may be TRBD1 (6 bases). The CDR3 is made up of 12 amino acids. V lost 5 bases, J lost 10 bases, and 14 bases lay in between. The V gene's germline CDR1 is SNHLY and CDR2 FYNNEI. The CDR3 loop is CASSLDRLLAFF. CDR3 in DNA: TGTGCCAGCAGTTTAGACAGGTTGCTAGCTTTCTTT. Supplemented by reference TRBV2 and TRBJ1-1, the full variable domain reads EPEVTQTPSHQVTQMGQEVILRCVPISNHLYFYWYRQILGQKVEFLVSFYNNEISEKSEIFDDQFSVERPDGSNFTLKIRSTKLEDSAMYFCASSLDRLLAFFGQGTRLTVV.

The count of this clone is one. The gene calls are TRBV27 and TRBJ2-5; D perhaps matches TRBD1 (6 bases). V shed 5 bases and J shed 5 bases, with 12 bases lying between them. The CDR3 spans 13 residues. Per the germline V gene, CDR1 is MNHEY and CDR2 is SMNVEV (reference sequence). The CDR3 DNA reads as TGTGCCAGCAGTGCCCGGGACAAGGAGACCCAGTACTTC. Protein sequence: CASSARDKETQYF.

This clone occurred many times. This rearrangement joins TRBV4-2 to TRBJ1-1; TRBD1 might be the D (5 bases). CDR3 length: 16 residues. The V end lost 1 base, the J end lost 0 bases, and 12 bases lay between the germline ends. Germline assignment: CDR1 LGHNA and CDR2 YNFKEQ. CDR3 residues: CASSQGLGRMNTEAFF. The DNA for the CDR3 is TGTGCCAGCAGCCAAGGTCTGGGGCGAATGAACACTGAAGCTTTCTTT.

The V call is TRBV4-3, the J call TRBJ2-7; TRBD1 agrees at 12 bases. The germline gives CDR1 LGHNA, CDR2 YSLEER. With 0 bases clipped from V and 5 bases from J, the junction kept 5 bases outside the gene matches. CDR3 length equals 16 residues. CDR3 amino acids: CASSQDWGDRGHEQYF. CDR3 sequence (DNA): TGCGCCAGCAGCCAAGATTGGGGGGACAGGGGGCACGAGCAGTACTTC.

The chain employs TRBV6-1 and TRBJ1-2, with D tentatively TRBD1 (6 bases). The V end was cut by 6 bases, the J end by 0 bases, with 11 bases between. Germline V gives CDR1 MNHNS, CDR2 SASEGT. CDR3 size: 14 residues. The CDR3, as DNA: TGTGCCAGCAGGGGGGCGTTAGCTAACTATGGCTACACCTTC. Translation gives CASRGALANYGYTF.

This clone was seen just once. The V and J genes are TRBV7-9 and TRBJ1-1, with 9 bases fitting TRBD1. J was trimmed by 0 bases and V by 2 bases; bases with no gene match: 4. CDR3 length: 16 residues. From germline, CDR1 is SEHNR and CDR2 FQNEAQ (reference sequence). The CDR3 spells CASSLRDRDMNTEAFF. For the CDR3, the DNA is TGTGCCAGCAGCTTACGGGACAGGGACATGAACACTGAAGCTTTCTTT.

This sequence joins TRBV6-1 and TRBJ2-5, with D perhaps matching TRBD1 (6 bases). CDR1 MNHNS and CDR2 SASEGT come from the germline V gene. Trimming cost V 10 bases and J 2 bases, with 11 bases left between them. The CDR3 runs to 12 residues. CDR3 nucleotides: TGTGCCACCAGGACAGAGCAAGAGACCCAGTACTTC. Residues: CATRTEQETQYF.

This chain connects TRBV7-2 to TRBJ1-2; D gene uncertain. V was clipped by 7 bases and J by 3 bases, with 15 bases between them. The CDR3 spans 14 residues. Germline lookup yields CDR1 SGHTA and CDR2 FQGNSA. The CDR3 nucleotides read TGTGCCAGCACCCCGAGTTATTCTGACTATGGCTACACCTTC. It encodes CASTPSYSDYGYTF.

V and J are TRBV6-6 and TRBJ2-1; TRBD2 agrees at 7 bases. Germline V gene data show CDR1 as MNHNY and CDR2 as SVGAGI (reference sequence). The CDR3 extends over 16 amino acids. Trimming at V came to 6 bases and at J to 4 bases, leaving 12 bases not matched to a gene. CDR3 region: CASSRRGASGYNEQFF. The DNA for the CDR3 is TGTGCCAGCAGCCGGCGTGGGGCTAGCGGATACAATGAGCAGTTCTTC.

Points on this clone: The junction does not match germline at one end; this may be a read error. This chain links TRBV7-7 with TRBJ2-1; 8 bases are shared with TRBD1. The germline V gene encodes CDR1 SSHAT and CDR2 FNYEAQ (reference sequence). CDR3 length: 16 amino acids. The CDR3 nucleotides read TGTGCTAGCAGCTTAGAGTGGTCAGGGGGCTTCAATGAGCAGTTCTTC. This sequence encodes CASSLEWSGGFNEQFF.

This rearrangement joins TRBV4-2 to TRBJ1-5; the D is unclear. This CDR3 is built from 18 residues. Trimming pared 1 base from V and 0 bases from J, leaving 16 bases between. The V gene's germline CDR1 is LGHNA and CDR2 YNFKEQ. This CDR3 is CASSQVRAGTNSNQPQHF. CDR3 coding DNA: TGTGCCAGCAGCCAAGTTCGGGCGGGAACAAATAGCAATCAGCCCCAGCATTTT.